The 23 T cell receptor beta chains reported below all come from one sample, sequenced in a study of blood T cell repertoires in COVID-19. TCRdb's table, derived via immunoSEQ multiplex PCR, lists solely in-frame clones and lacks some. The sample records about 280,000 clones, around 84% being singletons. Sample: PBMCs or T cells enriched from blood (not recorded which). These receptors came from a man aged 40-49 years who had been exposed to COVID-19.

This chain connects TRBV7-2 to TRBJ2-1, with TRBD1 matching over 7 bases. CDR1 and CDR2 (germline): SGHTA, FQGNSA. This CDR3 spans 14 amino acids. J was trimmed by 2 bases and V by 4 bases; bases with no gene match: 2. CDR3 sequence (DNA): TGTGCCAGCAGCTCGACAGGGACCTACAATGAGCAGTTCTTC. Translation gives CASSSTGTYNEQFF.

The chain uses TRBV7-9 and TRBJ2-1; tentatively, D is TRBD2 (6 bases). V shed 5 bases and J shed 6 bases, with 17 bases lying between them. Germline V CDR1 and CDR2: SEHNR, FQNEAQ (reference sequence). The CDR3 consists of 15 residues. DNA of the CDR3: TGTGCCAGCAGCACCGGGGACCAGGGAGGCAATGAGCAGTTCTTC. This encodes CASSTGDQGGNEQFF.

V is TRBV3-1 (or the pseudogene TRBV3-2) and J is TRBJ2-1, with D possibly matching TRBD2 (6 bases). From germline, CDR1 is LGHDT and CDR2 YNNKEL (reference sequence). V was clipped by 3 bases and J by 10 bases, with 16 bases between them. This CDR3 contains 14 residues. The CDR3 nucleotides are TGTGCCAGCAGCCACGGCGGGACCCAAGAGGAGCAGTTCTTC. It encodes CASSHGGTQEEQFF.

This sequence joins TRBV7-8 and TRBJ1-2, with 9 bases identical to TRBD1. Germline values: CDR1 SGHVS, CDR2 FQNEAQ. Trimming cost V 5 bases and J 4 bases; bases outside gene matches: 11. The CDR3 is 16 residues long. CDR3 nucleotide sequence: TGTGCCAGCAGCAAAATACAGGGGGCGCCGGGCTATGGCTACACCTTC. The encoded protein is CASSKIQGAPGYGYTF.

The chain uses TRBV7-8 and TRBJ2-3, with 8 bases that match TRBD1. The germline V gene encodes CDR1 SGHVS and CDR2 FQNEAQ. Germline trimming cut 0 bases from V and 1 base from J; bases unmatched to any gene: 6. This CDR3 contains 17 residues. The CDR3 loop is CASSLAYRGRGTDTQYF. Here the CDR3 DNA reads TGTGCCAGCAGCTTAGCCTACAGGGGGAGAGGCACAGATACGCAGTATTTT.

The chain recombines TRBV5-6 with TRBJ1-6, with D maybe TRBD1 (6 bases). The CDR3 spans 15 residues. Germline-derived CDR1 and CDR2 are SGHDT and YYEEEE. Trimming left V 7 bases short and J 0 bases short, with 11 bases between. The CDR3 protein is CASGETGSYNSPLHF. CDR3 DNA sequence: TGTGCCAGCGGTGAGACAGGCTCCTATAATTCACCCCTCCACTTT.

The CDR3 here is CASSDGTTGGDTQYF. The CDR3 DNA sequence: TGCGCCAGCAGTGATGGGACTACGGGGGGAGATACGCAGTATTTT. The chain has TRBV10-1 and TRBJ2-3; 7 bases map to TRBD2. The length of the CDR3 is 15 residues. V was pared by 3 bases and J by 5 bases, with 8 bases of the junction left unmatched. Germline values: CDR1 WNHNN, CDR2 SYGVQD (reference sequence).

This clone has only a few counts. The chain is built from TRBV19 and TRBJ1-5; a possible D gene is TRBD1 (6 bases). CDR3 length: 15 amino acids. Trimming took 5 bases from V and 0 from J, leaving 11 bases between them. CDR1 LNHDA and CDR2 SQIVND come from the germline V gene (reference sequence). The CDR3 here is CASSRDTPSNQPQHF. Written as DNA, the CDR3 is TGTGCCAGTAGTCGGGACACCCCTAGCAATCAGCCCCAGCATTTT.

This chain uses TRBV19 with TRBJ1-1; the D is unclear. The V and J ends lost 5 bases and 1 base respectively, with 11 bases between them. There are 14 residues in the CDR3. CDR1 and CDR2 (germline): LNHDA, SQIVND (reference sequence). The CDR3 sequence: CASSFPVQNTEAFF. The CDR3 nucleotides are TGTGCCAGTAGTTTTCCAGTCCAGAACACTGAAGCTTTCTTT.

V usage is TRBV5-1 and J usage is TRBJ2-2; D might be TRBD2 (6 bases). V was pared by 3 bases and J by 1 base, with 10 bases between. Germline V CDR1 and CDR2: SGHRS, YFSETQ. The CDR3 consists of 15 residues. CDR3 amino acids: CASSWGVRNTGELFF. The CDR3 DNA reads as TGCGCCAGCAGCTGGGGGGTGAGGAACACCGGGGAGCTGTTTTTT.

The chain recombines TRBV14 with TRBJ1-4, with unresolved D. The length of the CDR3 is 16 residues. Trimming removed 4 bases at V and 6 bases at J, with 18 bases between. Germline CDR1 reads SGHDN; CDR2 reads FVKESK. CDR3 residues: CASSPRVGRVDEKLFF. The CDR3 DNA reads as TGTGCCAGCAGCCCCCGGGTTGGCAGAGTGGATGAAAAACTGTTTTTT.

CDR3 in amino acids: CASREGRRGEKLFF. In nucleotides, the CDR3 is TGTGCCAGCCGGGAGGGGAGAAGGGGTGAAAAACTGTTTTTT. The chain couples TRBV6-5 to TRBJ1-4; TRBD1 is a possible D gene (5 bases). CDR1 is MNHEY, CDR2 SVGAGI, per germline. Trimming pared 8 bases from V and 7 bases from J, leaving 17 bases between. This CDR3 contains 14 residues.

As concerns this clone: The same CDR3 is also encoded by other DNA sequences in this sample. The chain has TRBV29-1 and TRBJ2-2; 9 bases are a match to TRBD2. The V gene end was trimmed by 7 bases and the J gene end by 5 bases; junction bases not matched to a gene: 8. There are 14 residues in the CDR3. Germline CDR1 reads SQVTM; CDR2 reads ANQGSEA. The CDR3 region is CSGLAGVGTGELFF. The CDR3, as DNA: TGCAGCGGGTTAGCGGGAGTAGGGACCGGGGAGCTGTTTTTT.

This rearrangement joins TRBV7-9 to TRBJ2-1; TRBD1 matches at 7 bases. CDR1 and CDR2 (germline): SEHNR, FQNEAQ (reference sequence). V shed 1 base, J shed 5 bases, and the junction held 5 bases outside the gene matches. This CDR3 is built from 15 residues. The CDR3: CASSLEGDRHNEQFF. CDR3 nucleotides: TGTGCCAGCAGCTTAGAAGGGGACAGACACAATGAGCAGTTCTTC.

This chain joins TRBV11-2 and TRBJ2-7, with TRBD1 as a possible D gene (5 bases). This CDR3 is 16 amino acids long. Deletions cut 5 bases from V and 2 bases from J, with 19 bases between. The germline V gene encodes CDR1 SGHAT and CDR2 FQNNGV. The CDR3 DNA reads TGTGCCAGCAGCCCCACTCGTCCGACAGTGACCTACGAGCAGTACTTC. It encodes CASSPTRPTVTYEQYF.

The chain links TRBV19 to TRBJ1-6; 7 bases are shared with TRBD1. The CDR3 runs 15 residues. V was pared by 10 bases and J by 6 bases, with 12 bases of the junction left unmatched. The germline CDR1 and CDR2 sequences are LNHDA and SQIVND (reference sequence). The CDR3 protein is CATGSMDRFNSPLHF. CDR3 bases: TGTGCCACCGGATCCATGGACAGGTTTAATTCACCCCTCCACTTT.

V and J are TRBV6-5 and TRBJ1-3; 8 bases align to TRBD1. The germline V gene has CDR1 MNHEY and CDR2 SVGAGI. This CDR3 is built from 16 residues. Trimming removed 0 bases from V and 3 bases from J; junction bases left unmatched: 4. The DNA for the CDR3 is TGTGCCAGCAGTTACTCCGCCAGGGGGCATGGAAACACCATATATTTT. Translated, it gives CASSYSARGHGNTIYF.

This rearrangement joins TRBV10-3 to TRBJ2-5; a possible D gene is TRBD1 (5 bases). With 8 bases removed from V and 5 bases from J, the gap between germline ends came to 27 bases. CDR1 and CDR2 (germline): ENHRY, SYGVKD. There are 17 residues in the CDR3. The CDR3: CAIGTRETRSDQETQYF. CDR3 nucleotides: TGTGCCATCGGTACCAGGGAAACCCGCAGCGATCAGGAGACCCAGTACTTC.

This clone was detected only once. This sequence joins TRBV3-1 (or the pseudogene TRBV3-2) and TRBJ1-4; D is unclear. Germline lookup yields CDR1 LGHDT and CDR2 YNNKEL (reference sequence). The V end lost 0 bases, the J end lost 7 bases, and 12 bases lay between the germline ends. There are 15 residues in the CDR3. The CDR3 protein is CASSQDPGIGEKLFF. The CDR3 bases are TGTGCCAGCAGCCAAGATCCCGGGATAGGTGAAAAACTGTTTTTT.

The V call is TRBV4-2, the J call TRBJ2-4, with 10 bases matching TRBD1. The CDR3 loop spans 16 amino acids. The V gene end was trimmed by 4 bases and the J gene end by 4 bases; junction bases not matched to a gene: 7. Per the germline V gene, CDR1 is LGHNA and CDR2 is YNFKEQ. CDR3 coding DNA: TGTGCCAGCAGCCCGGGACAGGGGTCGGGGAAAAACATTCAGTACTTC. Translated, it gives CASSPGQGSGKNIQYF.

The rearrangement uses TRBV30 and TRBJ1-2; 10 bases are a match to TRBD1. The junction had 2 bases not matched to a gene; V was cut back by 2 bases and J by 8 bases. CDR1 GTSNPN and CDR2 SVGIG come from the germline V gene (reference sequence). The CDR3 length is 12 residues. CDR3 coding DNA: TGTGCCTGGAGTACGACAGGGGGCGGCTACACCTTC. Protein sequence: CAWSTTGGGYTF.

CDR3 loop: CSVGGWNGYTF. The CDR3 DNA reads TGCAGTGTAGGAGGGTGGAATGGCTACACCTTC. The chain couples TRBV20-1 to TRBJ1-2; no definite D call. CDR1 and CDR2 from the germline V gene are DFQATT and SNEGSKA (reference sequence). V lost 7 bases to trimming and J lost 6 bases, with 12 bases between them. The CDR3 totals 11 residues.

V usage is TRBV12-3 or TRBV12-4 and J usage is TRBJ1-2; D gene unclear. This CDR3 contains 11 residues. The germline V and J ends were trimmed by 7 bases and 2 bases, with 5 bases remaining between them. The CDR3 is CASILNYGYTF. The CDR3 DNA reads TGTGCCAGCATCCTAAACTATGGCTACACCTTC.